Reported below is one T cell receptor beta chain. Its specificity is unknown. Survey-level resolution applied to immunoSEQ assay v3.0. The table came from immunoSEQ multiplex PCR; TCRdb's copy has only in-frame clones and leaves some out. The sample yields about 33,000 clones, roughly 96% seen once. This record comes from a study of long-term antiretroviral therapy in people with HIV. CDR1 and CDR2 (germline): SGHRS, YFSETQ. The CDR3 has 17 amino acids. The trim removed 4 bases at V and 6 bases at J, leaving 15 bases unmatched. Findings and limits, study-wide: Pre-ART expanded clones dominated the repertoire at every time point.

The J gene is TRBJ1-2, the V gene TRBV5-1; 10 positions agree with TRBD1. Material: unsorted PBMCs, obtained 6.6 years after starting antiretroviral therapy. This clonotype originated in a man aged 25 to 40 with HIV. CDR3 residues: CASSSTSLGQGEDGYTF. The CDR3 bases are TGCGCCAGCAGCAGCACCTCCCTAGGACAGGGGGAGGATGGCTACACCTTC.